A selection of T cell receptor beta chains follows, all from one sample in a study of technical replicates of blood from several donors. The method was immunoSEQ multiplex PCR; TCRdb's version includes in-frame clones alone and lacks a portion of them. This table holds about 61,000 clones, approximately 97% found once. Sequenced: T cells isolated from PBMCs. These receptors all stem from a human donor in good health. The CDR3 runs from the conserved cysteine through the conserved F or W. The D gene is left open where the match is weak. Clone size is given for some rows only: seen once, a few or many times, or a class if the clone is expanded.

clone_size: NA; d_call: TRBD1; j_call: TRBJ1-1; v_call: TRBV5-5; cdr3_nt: TGTGCCAGCAGCCGGCAACAGGGGGAGAACACTGAAGCTTTCTTT; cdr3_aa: CASSRQQGENTEAFF
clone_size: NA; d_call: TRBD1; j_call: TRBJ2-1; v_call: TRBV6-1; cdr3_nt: TGTGCCAGCAGTGAAGTTTTAGGGACAGGGGCGTCCAATGAGCAGTTCTTC; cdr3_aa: CASSEVLGTGASNEQFF
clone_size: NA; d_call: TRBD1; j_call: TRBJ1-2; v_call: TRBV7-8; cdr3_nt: TGTGCCAGCAGCTTATCCCGGGACAGGGTTCCCTATGGCTACACCTTC; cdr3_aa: CASSLSRDRVPYGYTF
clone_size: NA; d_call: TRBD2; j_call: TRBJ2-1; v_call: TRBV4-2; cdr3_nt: TGTGCCAGCAGCCAACTAGCGGGAGGGAAAACGGACAATGAGCAGTTCTTC; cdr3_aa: CASSQLAGGKTDNEQFF
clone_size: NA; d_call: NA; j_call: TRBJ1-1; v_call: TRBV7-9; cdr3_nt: TGTGCCAGCAGCCCGGACAGAGGGAACACTGAAGCTTTCTTT; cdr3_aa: CASSPDRGNTEAFF
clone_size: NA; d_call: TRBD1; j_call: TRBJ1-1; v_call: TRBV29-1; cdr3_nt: TGCAGCGTTGAAGGCTGGGACAGCAAGACTGAAGCTTTCTTT; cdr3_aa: CSVEGWDSKTEAFF
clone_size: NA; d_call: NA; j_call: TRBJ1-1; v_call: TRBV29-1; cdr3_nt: TGCAGCGTTTCCAGAACGCGGGGAACTGAAGCTTTCTTT; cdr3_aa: CSVSRTRGTEAFF
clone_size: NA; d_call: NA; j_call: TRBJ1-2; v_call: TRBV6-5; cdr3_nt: TGTGCCAGCAGTTCTAGCACGAGACAGGCCAATGGCTACACCTTC; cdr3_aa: CASSSSTRQANGYTF
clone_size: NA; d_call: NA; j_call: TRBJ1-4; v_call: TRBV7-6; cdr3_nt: TGTGCCAGCAGCTTGTCTTACGGGGACTCTAATGAAAAACTGTTTTTT; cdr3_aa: CASSLSYGDSNEKLFF
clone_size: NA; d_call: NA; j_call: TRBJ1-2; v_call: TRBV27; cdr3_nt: TGTGCCAGTGGAACAGGGCATGGCTACACCTTC; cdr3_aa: CASGTGHGYTF
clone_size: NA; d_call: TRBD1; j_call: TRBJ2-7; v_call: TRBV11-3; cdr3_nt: TGTGCCAGCAGCTTTACGGGACAGAGCAACTACGAGCAGTACTTC; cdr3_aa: CASSFTGQSNYEQYF
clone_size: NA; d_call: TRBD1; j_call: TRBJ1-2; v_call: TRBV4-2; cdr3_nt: TGTGCCAGCAGCCAACAGGACAGGGGGAACTATGGCTACACCTTC; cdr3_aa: CASSQQDRGNYGYTF
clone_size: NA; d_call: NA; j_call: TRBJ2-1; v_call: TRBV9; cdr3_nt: TGTGCCAGCAGCGGTCCTATTAGCGGATCCTACAATGAGCAGTTCTTC; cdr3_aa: CASSGPISGSYNEQFF
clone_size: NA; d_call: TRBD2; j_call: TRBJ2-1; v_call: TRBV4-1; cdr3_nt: TGCGCCAGCAGCCAAGCTAGCGGGGGTTACAATGAGCAGTTCTTC; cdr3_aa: CASSQASGGYNEQFF
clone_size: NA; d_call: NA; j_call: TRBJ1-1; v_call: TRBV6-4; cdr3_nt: TGTGCCAGCGGTGAGCACATGAACACTGAAGCTTTCTTT; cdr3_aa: CASGEHMNTEAFF
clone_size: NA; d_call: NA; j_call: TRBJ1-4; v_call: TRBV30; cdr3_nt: TGTGCCTGGAGTGCGGAAAAACTGTTTTTT; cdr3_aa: CAWSAEKLFF
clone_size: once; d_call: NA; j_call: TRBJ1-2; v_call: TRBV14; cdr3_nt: TGTGCCAGCAGCCAAGTCGGTGTGGGGCGCTATGGCTACACCTTC; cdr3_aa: CASSQVGVGRYGYTF
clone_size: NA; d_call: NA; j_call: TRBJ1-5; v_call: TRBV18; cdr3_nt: TGTGCCAGCTCATCCGGAGGGGGCAATCAGCCCCAGCATTTT; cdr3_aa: CASSSGGGNQPQHF
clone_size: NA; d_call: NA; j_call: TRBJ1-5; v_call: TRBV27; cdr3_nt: TGTGCCAGCAGTGCCCTACAGGGACCCAGCCAGCCCCAGCATTTT; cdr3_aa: CASSALQGPSQPQHF
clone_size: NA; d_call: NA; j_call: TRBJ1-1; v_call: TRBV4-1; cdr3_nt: TGCGCCAGCAGCCAGCCCAAGGAAGGGACACACATGGGGGACACTGAAGCTTTCTTT; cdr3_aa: CASSQPKEGTHMGDTEAFF
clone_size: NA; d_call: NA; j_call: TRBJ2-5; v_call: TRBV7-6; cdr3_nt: TGTGCCAGCACCGCAAGGCAGGGATCATCGGAGACCCAGTACTTC; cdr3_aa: CASTARQGSSETQYF
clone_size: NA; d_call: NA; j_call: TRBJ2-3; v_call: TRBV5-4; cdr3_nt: TGTGCCAGCAGCTTTAGAGGGTCAGACTTACACACAGATACGCAGTATTTT; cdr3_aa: CASSFRGSDLHTDTQYF
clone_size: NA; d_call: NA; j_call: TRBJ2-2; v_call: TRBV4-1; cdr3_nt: TGCGCCAGCAGCCAGTTACACGGGGAGCTGTTTTTT; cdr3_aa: CASSQLHGELFF
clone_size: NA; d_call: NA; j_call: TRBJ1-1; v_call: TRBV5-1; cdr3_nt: TGCGCCAGCAGCTTGAGCGTAACGGAGGGCACTGAAGCTTTCTTT; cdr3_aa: CASSLSVTEGTEAFF
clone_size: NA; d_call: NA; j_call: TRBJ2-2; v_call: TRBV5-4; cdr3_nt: TGTGCCAGCAGCTGGCGGGAGAACACCGGGGAGCTGTTTTTT; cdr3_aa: CASSWRENTGELFF
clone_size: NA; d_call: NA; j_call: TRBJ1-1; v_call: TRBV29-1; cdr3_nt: TGCAGCGTTGGGAGGATGAACACTGAAGCTTTCTTT; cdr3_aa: CSVGRMNTEAFF
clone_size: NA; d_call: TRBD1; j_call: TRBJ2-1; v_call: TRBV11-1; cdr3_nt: TGTGCCAGCAGCTTAGAGGACAGGGGGCATGAGCAGTTCTTC; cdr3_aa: CASSLEDRGHEQFF
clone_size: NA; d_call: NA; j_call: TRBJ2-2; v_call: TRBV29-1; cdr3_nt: TGCAGCGTTGTCCTGGCTAGCGTCGGCACCGGGGAGCTGTTTTTT; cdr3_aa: CSVVLASVGTGELFF
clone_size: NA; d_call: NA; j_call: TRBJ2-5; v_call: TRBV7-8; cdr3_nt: TGTGCCAGCAGCTTAGCTGGGGGGGGCCCCAGAAAGACCCAGTACTTC; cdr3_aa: CASSLAGGGPRKTQYF
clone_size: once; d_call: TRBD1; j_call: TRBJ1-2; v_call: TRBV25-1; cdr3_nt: TGTGCCAGCAGTGAATCCAGGGGGTGGTATGGCTACACCTTC; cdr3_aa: CASSESRGWYGYTF
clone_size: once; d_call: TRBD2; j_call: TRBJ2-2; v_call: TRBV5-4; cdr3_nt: TGTGCCAGCAGCGCTAGCGGGGGGAAGAACACCGGGGAGCTGTTTTTT; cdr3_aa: CASSASGGKNTGELFF
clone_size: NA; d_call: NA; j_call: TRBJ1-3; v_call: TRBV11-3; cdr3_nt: TGTGCCAGCAGCCCGGGGGGTTCCGGAAACACCATATATTTT; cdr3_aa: CASSPGGSGNTIYF
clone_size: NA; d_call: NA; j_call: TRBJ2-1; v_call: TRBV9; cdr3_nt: TGTGCCAGCAGCGTAGATTTTCGTCGCGGGGCCCTCTACAATGAGCAGTTCTTC; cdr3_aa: CASSVDFRRGALYNEQFF
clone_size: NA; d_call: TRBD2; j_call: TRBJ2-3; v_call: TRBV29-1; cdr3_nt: TGCAGCCCCCGTTTGGTAGCGGGATCAGATACGCAGTATTTT; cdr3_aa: CSPRLVAGSDTQYF
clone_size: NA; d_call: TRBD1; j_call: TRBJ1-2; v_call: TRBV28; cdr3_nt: TGTGCCAGCAGTCCCCGGGACAGGGACTATGGCTACACCTTC; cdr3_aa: CASSPRDRDYGYTF
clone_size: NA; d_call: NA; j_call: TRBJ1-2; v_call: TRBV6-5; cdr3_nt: TGTGCCAGCAGTTACGGCCCCAGTAACTATGGCTACACCTTC; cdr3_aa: CASSYGPSNYGYTF
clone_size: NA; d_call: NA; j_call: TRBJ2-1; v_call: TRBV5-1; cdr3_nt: TGCGCCAGCAGCTTGGACATTAGAGGAGGGCTTCACAATGAGCAGTTCTTC; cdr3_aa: CASSLDIRGGLHNEQFF
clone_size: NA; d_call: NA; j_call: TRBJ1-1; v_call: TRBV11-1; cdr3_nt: TGTGCCAGCAGTTACAGGGAATCGAGCGCTGAAGCTTTCTTT; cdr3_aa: CASSYRESSAEAFF
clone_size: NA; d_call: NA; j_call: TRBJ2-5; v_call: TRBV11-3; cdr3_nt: TGTGCCAGCAGCTCGGACACCCAAGAGACCCAGTACTTC; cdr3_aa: CASSSDTQETQYF
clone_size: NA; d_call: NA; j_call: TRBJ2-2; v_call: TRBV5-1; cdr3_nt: TGCGCCAGCAGCTTGAATGGGGGACAAAACACCGGGGAGCTGTTTTTT; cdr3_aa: CASSLNGGQNTGELFF
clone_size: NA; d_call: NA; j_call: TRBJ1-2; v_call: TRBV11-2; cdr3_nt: TGTGCCAGCAGCTCAATTACAGCACACTTAAACTATGGCTACACCTTC; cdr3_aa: CASSSITAHLNYGYTF
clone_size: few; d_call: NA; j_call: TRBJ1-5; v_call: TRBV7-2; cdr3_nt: TGTGCCAGCAGCTTGAATCAGGTTCAGCCCCAGCATTTT; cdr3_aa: CASSLNQVQPQHF
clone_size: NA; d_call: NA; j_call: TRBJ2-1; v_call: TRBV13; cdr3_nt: TGTGCCAGCAGTCGGACTTCTTACAATGAGCAGTTCTTC; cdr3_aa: CASSRTSYNEQFF
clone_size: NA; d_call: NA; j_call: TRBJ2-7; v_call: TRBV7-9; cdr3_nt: TGTGCCAGCAGCACTACTCCAATCGCCGCGGGGATAACCTACGAGCAGTACTTC; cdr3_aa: CASSTTPIAAGITYEQYF
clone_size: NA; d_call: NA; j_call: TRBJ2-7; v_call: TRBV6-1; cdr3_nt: TGTGCCAGCAAGTGGCACGAGCAGTACTTC; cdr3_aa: CASKWHEQYF